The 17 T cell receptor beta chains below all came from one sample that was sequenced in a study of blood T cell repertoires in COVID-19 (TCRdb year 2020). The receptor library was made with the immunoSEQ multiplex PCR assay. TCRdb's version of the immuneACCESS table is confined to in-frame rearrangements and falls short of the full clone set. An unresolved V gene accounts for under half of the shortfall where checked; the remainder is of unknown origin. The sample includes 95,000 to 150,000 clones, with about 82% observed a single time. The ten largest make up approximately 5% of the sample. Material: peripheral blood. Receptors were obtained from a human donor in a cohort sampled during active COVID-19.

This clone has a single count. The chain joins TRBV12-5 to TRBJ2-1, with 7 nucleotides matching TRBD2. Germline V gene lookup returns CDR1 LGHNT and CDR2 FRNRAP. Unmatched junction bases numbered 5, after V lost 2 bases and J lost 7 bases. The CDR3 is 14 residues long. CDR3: CASGLQGEGNEQFF. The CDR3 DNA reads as TGTGCTAGTGGTTTGCAAGGGGAGGGGAATGAGCAGTTCTTC.

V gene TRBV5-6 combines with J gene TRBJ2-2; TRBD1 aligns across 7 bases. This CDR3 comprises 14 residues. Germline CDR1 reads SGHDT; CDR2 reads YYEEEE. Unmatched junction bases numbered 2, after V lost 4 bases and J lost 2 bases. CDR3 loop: CASSRDRNTGELFF. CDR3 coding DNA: TGTGCCAGCAGCCGGGACAGAAACACCGGGGAGCTGTTTTTT.

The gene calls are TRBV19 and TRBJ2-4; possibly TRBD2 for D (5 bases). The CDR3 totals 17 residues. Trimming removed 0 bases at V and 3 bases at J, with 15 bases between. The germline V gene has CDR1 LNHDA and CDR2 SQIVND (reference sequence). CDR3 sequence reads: CASSIDPPSGIKNIQYF. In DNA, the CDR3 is TGTGCCAGTAGTATAGATCCTCCCTCGGGAATCAAAAACATTCAGTACTTC.

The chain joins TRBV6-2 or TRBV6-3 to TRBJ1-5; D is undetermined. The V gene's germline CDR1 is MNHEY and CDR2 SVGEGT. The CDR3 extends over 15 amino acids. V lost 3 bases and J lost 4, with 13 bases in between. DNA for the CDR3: TGTGCCAGCAGTTATCGTCCGGGATCTAATCAGCCCCAGCATTTT. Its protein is CASSYRPGSNQPQHF.

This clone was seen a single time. The CDR3 DNA reads TGTGCCAGTAGTAACCGACAGGGGGTCGATCAGCCCCAGCATTTT. This sequence encodes CASSNRQGVDQPQHF. The chain recombines TRBV19 with TRBJ1-5; 9 bases map to TRBD1. V lost 4 bases and J lost 5; bases outside the gene matches: 6. Germline assignment: CDR1 LNHDA and CDR2 SQIVND (reference sequence). CDR3 length: 15 residues.

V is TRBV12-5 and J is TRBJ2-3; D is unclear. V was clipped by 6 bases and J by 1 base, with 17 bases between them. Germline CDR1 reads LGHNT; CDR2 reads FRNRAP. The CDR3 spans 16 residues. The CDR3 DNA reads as TGTGCTAGTGGCTCCAATGACTGGTACGGCACAGATACGCAGTATTTT. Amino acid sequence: CASGSNDWYGTDTQYF.

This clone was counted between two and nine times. The CDR3 here is CASTSDRRNNEQFF. The CDR3 DNA reads as TGTGCCAGCACCTCGGACAGGCGAAATAATGAGCAGTTCTTC. The V and J genes are TRBV5-4 and TRBJ2-1; 7 bases fit TRBD1. CDR1 SGHNT and CDR2 YYREEE come from the germline V gene (reference sequence). J gave up 7 bases and V 6 bases, and 10 bases lay outside the gene matches. CDR3 length equals 14 residues.

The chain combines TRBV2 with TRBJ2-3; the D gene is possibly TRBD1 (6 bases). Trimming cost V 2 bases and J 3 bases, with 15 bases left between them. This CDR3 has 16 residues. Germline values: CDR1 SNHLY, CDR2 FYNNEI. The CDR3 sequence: CASSEWGLGGTDTQYF. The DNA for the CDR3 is TGTGCCAGCAGTGAATGGGGGCTAGGCGGGACAGATACGCAGTATTTT.

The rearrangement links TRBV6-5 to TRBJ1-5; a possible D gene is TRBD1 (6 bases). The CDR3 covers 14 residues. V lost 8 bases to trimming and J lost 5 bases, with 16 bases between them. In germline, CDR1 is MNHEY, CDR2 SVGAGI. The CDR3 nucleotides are TGTGCCAGCCGGGTAGAGACAGGTTATCAGCCCCAGCATTTT. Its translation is CASRVETGYQPQHF.

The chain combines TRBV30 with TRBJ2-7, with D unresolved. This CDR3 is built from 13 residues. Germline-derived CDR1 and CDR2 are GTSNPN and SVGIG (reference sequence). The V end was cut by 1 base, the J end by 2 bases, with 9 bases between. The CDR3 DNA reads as TGTGCCTGGAGTGAGCACCCCCCCTACGAGCAGTACTTC. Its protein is CAWSEHPPYEQYF.

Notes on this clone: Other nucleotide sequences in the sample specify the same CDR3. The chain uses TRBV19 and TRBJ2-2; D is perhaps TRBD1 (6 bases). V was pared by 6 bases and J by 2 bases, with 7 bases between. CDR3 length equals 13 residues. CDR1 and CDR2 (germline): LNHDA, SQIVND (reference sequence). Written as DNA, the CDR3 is TGTGCCAGTAGACAGGGAAACACCGGGGAGCTGTTTTTT. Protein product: CASRQGNTGELFF.

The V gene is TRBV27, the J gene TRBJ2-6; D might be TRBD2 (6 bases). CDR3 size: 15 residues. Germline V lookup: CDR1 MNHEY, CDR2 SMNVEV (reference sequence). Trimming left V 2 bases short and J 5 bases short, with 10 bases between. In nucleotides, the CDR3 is TGTGCCAGCAGTTTACGGGGGAATAGGGCCAACGTCCTGACTTTC. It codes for CASSLRGNRANVLTF.

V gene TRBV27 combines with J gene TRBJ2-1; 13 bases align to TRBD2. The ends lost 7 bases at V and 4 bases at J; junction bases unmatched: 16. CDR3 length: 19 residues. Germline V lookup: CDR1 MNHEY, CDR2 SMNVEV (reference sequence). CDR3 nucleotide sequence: TGTGCCAGCACCCCTTTTGGCCGGACTAGCGGGAGTTTTTACAATGAGCAGTTCTTC. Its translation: CASTPFGRTSGSFYNEQFF.

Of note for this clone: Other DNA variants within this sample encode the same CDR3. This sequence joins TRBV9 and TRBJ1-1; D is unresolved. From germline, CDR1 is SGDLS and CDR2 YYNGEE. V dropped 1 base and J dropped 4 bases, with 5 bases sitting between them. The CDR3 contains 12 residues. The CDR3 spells CASSVSGTEAFF. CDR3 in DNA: TGTGCCAGCAGCGTATCCGGCACTGAAGCTTTCTTT. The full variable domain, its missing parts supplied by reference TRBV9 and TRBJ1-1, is DSGVTQTPKHLITATGQRVTLRCSPRSGDLSVYWYQQSLDQGLQFLIQYYNGEERAKGNILERFSAQQFPDLHSELNLSSLELGDSALYFCASSVSGTEAFFGQGTRLTVV.

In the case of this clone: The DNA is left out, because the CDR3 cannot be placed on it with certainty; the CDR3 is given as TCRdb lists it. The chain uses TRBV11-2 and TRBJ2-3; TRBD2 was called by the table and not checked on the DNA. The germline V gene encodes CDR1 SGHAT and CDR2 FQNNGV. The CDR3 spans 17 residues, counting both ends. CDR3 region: CASSFRGRDTGRDTQYF.

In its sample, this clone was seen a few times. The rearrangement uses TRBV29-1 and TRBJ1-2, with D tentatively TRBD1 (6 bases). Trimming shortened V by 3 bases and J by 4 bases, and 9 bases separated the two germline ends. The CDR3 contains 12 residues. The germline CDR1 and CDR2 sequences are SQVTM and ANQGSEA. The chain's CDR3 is CSVDDRIYGYTF. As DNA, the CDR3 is TGCAGCGTTGATGACAGGATCTATGGCTACACCTTC.

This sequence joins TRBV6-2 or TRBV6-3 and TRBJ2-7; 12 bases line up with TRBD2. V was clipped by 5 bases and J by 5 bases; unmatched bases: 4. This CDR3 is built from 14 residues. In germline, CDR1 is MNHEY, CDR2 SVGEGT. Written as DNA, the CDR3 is TGTGCCAGCAGTAGGGCTAGCGGGAGGGACGAGCAGTACTTC. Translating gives CASSRASGRDEQYF.